Listed here are 20 T cell receptor beta chains from one sample, sequenced in a study of blood T cell repertoires in COVID-19. The table came from immunoSEQ multiplex PCR; TCRdb's copy has only in-frame clones and leaves some out. The data show 300,000 to 450,000 clones, approximately 77% seen once. The sequenced material came from peripheral blood. The origin of the receptors is a human donor with acute or convalescent COVID-19. The donor label of this sample is uncertain.

The rearrangement uses TRBV18 and TRBJ2-1, with 8 bases aligning to TRBD2. V lost 6 bases, J lost 0 bases, and 4 bases stayed unmatched. The germline V gene encodes CDR1 KGHSH and CDR2 LQKENI. The CDR3 sequence is 15 residues long. CDR3 sequence: CASSVSGGSYNEQFF. The CDR3, as DNA: TGTGCCAGCTCGGTCAGCGGGGGCTCCTACAATGAGCAGTTCTTC.

The chain uses TRBV10-1 and TRBJ2-1; 9 bases are shared with TRBD2. Trimming took 6 bases from V and 5 from J; bases not matched to a gene: 5. Germline CDR1 reads WNHNN; CDR2 reads SYGVQD (reference sequence). The CDR3 is made up of 14 amino acids. The chain's CDR3 is CASRAGGPHNEQFF. CDR3 nucleotides: TGCGCCAGCAGGGCGGGGGGGCCCCACAATGAGCAGTTCTTC.

The rearrangement links TRBV28 to TRBJ2-7; 8 nucleotides match TRBD1. After removal of 3 bases from V and 12 bases from J, the junction contained 7 bases not matched to a gene. The CDR3 length is 12 residues. From germline, CDR1 is MDHEN and CDR2 SYDVKM. The CDR3: CASSLLTGVTYF. In nucleotides, the CDR3 is TGTGCCAGCAGTTTGCTGACAGGGGTGACGTACTTC. Looking up the rest from reference TRBV28 and TRBJ2-7 gives the full variable domain: DVKVTQSSRYLVKRTGEKVFLECVQDMDHENMFWYRQDPGLGLRLIYFSYDVKMKEKGDIPEGYSVSREKKERFSLILESASTNQTSMYLCASSLLTGVTYFGPGTRLTVT.

The chain combines TRBV2 with TRBJ2-7; TRBD2 matches 10 bases. Trimming took 6 bases from V and 2 from J; bases not matched to a gene: 13. Germline CDR1 is SNHLY and CDR2 is FYNNEI. CDR3 length: 17 amino acids. CDR3 loop: CASSGLMVAGGPYEQYF. Here the CDR3 DNA reads TGTGCCAGCAGCGGCCTTATGGTAGCGGGAGGTCCCTACGAGCAGTACTTC.

CDR3 nucleotide sequence: TGTGCCACCAGCAGAACAGGGTCCAATTCACCCCTCCACTTT. It encodes CATSRTGSNSPLHF. This chain connects TRBV19 to TRBJ1-6, with TRBD1 as a possible D gene (6 bases). The CDR3 consists of 14 residues. Germline V gene data show CDR1 as LNHDA and CDR2 as SQIVND (reference sequence). V was cut by 10 bases and J by 7 bases, with 17 bases left in between.

This clone was seen once. The chain carries TRBV6-5 and TRBJ1-3, with D unresolved. Trimming removed 0 bases at V and 4 bases at J, with 10 bases between. Germline CDR1 MNHEY, CDR2 SVGAGI. This CDR3 has 15 residues. CDR3 sequence (DNA): TGTGCCAGCAGTTACTCGAGGTTCGGCGGAAACACCATATATTTT. Its protein product is CASSYSRFGGNTIYF.

J is TRBJ2-3 and V is TRBV20-1, with D perhaps TRBD2 (5 bases). Germline V gives CDR1 DFQATT, CDR2 SNEGSKA (reference sequence). V shed 3 bases and J shed 4 bases, with 14 bases lying between them. This CDR3 has 14 residues. CDR3 nucleotides: TGCAGTGCTAGTCGGCTAGCCGGGGCAGATACGCAGTATTTT. It specifies CSASRLAGADTQYF.

This chain links TRBV7-9 with TRBJ2-3; D not resolved. CDR1 is SEHNR and CDR2 is FQNEAQ in the germline V gene (reference sequence). The V gene lost 0 bases and the J gene lost 4 bases, with 8 bases spanning the gap. The CDR3 has 14 amino acids. The CDR3 nucleotides read TGTGCCAGCAGCTTAGCTACACGGGCAGATACGCAGTATTTT. This translates into CASSLATRADTQYF.

The chain links TRBV5-1 to TRBJ1-1; 7 bases are a match to TRBD1. The CDR3 runs 15 residues. V gave up 4 bases and J gave up 3 bases; unmatched junction bases: 9. The germline CDR1 and CDR2 sequences are SGHRS and YFSETQ. The CDR3 nucleotides read TGCGCCAGCAGCCCGCTGACAGGGAAGTACACTGAAGCTTTCTTT. Translating it yields CASSPLTGKYTEAFF.

This clone was seen a few times. The chain employs TRBV5-1 and TRBJ2-7, with D maybe TRBD1 (5 bases). Germline V gene sequence: CDR1 SGHRS, CDR2 YFSETQ. V was clipped by 4 bases and J by 7 bases, with 15 bases between them. CDR3 length equals 13 residues. In DNA form, the CDR3 reads TGCGCCAGCAGCCAAGGGGCTTATGGGGAGCAGTACTTC. Protein: CASSQGAYGEQYF.

CDR3 sequence (DNA): TGTGCCAGCAGTGAAAGGGGGGGAGAGACCCAGTACTTC. This sequence encodes CASSERGGETQYF. The rearrangement joins TRBV6-1 to TRBJ2-5, with a weak D call TRBD2 (7 bases). Trimming pared 2 bases from V and 4 bases from J, leaving 8 bases between. CDR1 is MNHNS, CDR2 SASEGT, per germline. The length of the CDR3 is 13 residues.

The genes are TRBV5-1 and TRBJ2-1; a possible D gene is TRBD2 (5 bases). The CDR3 has 17 residues. Germline V gene sequence: CDR1 SGHRS, CDR2 YFSETQ. V was trimmed by 2 bases and J by 0 bases, leaving 15 bases between them. The CDR3 nucleotides read TGCGCCAGCAGCTTCCGGGCATTGGGGAGCTCCTACAATGAGCAGTTCTTC. Translation gives CASSFRALGSSYNEQFF.

The rearrangement links TRBV10-3 to TRBJ2-3; D remains unclear. CDR1 is ENHRY, CDR2 SYGVKD, per germline. The CDR3 runs 12 residues. Trimming stripped 11 bases from V and 0 bases from J, with 9 bases between. This CDR3 is CAALTSTDTQYF. Written as DNA, the CDR3 is TGTGCCGCGCTAACTAGCACAGATACGCAGTATTTT.

The gene calls are TRBV19 and TRBJ1-5; TRBD1 agrees at 7 bases. The CDR3 extends over 14 amino acids. Germline V gene data show CDR1 as LNHDA and CDR2 as SQIVND (reference sequence). Trimming at V came to 3 bases and at J to 7 bases, leaving 6 bases not matched to a gene. The CDR3 DNA reads as TGTGCCAGTAGTATGGAAGACAGGGCCCAGCCCCAGCATTTT. This codes for CASSMEDRAQPQHF.

The genes are TRBV27 and TRBJ1-1; 8 bases map to TRBD1. This CDR3 is built from 15 residues. V lost 4 bases, J lost 5 bases, and 9 bases stayed unmatched. Germline V gives CDR1 MNHEY, CDR2 SMNVEV (reference sequence). The CDR3 DNA is TGTGCCAGCAGTTGGGCGACAGGGGCCGGTACTGAAGCTTTCTTT. Amino acids: CASSWATGAGTEAFF.

The V and J genes are TRBV30 and TRBJ2-1; 11 bases line up with TRBD1. The CDR3 sequence is 14 residues long. Germline CDR1 and CDR2: GTSNPN and SVGIG (reference sequence). V shed 3 bases and J 10 bases; nucleotides not matched to a gene: 8. The CDR3 is CAWRPGQGVGEQFF. CDR3 DNA: TGTGCCTGGAGACCGGGACAGGGGGTGGGGGAGCAGTTCTTC.

About this clone: This sample also contains other DNA sequences that code for the same CDR3. The J gene is TRBJ1-1, the V gene TRBV4-1; tentatively, D is TRBD1 (6 bases). Per germline, CDR1 MGHRA and CDR2 YSYEKL. The CDR3 runs to 13 residues. Deletions cut 0 bases from V and 5 bases from J, with 7 bases between. Here the CDR3 DNA reads TGCGCCAGCAGCCAAGATAGGGGGACTGAAGCTTTCTTT. Protein: CASSQDRGTEAFF.

The rearrangement uses TRBV27 and TRBJ1-6; TRBD1 aligns across 8 bases. There are 17 residues in the CDR3. Germline values: CDR1 MNHEY, CDR2 SMNVEV (reference sequence). After removal of 2 bases from V and 7 bases from J, the junction contained 10 bases not matched to a gene. The CDR3 DNA reads as TGTGCCAGCAGTTTAGGTCTAGGTACAGGGGGAAATTCACCCCTCCACTTT. Protein product: CASSLGLGTGGNSPLHF.

This sequence joins TRBV4-1 and TRBJ1-2, with D perhaps TRBD1 (5 bases). The CDR3 has 14 residues. CDR1 and CDR2 from the germline V gene are MGHRA and YSYEKL. V lost 1 base, J lost 9 bases, and 15 bases lay in between. The CDR3, as DNA: TGCGCCAGCAGCCAAGCCCGGGGGGGACCGAGCTACACCTTC. This translates into CASSQARGGPSYTF.

The chain combines TRBV6-5 with TRBJ1-1; D is unresolved. CDR1 MNHEY and CDR2 SVGAGI come from the germline V gene. With 6 bases removed from V and 2 bases from J, the gap between germline ends came to 13 bases. The CDR3 extends over 14 amino acids. CDR3 sequence (DNA): TGTGCCAGCAGACCCGGGGTACTTAACACTGAAGCTTTCTTT. It codes for CASRPGVLNTEAFF.